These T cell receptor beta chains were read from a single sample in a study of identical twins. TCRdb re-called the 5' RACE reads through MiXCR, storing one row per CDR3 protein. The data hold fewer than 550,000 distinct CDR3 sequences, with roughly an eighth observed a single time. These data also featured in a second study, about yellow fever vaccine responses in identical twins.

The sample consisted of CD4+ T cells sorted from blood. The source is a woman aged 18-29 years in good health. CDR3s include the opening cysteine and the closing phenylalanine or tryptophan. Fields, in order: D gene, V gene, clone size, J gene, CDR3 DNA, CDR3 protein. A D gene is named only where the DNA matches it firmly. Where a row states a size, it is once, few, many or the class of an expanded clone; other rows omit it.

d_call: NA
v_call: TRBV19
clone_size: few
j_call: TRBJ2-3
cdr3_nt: TGTGCCAGTATAGGGAAGGCGGCGCAGTATTTT
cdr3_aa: CASIGKAAQYF

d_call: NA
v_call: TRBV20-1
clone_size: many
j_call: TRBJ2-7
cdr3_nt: TGCAGTGCTAGCTACAGCGCCGCCTACGAGCAGTACTTC
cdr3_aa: CSASYSAAYEQYF

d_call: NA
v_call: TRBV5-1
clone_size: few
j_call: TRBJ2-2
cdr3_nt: TGCGCCAGCGGATTTATCTTTAATTCCGGGGAGCTGTTTTTT
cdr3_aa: CASGFIFNSGELFF

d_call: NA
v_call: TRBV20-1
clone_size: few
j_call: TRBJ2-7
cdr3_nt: TGCAGTGCGCCGGGAATGGGGCATTACGAGCAGTACTTC
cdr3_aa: CSAPGMGHYEQYF

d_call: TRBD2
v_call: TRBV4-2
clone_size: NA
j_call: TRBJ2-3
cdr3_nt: TGTGCCAGCAGCCAACCGGGACTAGCGCCAGATACGCAGTATTTT
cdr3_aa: CASSQPGLAPDTQYF

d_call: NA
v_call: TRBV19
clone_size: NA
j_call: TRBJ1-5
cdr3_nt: TGTGCCAGTAGTATCACCAGAAATCAGCCCCAGCATTTT
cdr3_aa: CASSITRNQPQHF

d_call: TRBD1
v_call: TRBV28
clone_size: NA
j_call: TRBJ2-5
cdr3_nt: TGTGCCAGCAGTTTTAGGGACAGAAAAAAAGAGACCCAGTACTTC
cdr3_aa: CASSFRDRKKETQYF

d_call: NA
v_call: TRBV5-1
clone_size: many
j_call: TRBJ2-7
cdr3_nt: TGCGCCAGCAGCCAAACGCCAGGGTTGAACGAGCAGTACTTC
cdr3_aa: CASSQTPGLNEQYF

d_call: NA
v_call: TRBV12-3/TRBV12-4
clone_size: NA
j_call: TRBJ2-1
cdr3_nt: TGTGCCAGCAGTCCCCGGGCGGAAGGGTTAGGCAGTGAGCAGTTCTTC
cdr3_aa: CASSPRAEGLGSEQFF

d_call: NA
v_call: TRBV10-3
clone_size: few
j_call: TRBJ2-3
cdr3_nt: TGTGCCATCAGTGCCATGGTCGGGGATACGCAGTATTTT
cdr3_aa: CAISAMVGDTQYF

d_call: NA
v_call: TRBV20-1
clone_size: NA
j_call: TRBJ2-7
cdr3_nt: TGCGGTGCTAGAGATTCAGTCAGTTCCTACGAGCAGTACTTC
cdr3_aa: CGARDSVSSYEQYF

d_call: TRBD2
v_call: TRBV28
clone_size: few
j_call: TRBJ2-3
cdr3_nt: TGTGCCAGCAGTACTAGCGGGAGGGGCGGCGGGAATACGCAGTATTTT
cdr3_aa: CASSTSGRGGGNTQYF

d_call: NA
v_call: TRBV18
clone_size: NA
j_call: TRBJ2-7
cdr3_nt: TGTGCCAGCTCACCCGGGACCTCCGAGCAGTACTTC
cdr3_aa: CASSPGTSEQYF

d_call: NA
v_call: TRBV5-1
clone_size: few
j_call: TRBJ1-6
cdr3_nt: TGCGCCAGCAGCTTGGACCGGGCACCCCTCCACTTT
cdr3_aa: CASSLDRAPLHF

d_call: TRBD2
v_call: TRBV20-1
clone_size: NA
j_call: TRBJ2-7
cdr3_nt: TGCAGTGCTAGCGGACTAGCGGGAGGGAACTACGAGCAGTACTTC
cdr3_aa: CSASGLAGGNYEQYF

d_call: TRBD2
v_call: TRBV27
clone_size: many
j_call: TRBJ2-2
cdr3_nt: TGTGCCAGCAGTCCCAGACTAGCGGGGTACACCGGGGAGCTGTTTTTT
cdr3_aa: CASSPRLAGYTGELFF

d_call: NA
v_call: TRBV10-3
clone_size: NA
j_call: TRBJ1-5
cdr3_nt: TGTGCCGCTTCAGGGGCAATCAATCAGCCCCAGCATTTT
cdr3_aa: CAASGAINQPQHF

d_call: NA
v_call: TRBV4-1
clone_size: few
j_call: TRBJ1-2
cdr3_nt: TGCGCCAGCAGCCAAGTAGGAGCTAACTATGGCTACACCTTC
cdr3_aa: CASSQVGANYGYTF